The next 28 T cell receptor beta chains were all read from a single sample in a study of identical twins. Each CDR3 protein is one row after TCRdb ran MiXCR on the 5' RACE reads. The sample carries about 480,000 distinct CDR3 sequences, approximately 15% recorded once. The data also belong to a second study, concerning yellow fever vaccine responses in identical twins.

The sample consisted of CD4+ T cells sorted from blood. Receptor source: a woman aged 18-29 years in good health.

The genes are TRBV29-1 and TRBJ2-2; 7 nucleotides align to TRBD1. Germline V gives CDR1 SQVTM, CDR2 ANQGSEA. This CDR3 spans 15 amino acids. After removal of 6 bases from V and 2 bases from J, the junction contained 9 bases not matched to a gene. The CDR3 loop reads CSVIRQGRNTGELFF. In DNA, the CDR3 is TGCAGCGTCATCCGACAGGGACGAAACACCGGGGAGCTGTTTTTT.

The chain links TRBV28 to TRBJ2-3, with D possibly TRBD1 on 6 matching bases. CDR3 length: 16 residues. Per the germline V gene, CDR1 is MDHEN and CDR2 is SYDVKM. The V gene lost 4 bases and the J gene lost 4 bases, with 18 bases spanning the gap. The CDR3 sequence: CASSSSQGSQPDTQYF. Here the CDR3 DNA reads TGTGCCAGCAGTTCCTCACAGGGATCGCAGCCAGATACGCAGTATTTT. Supplemented by reference TRBV28 and TRBJ2-3, the full variable domain reads DVKVTQSSRYLVKRTGEKVFLECVQDMDHENMFWYRQDPGLGLRLIYFSYDVKMKEKGDIPEGYSVSREKKERFSLILESASTNQTSMYLCASSSSQGSQPDTQYFGPGTRLTVL.

The chain couples TRBV20-1 to TRBJ2-1; a weak D match, TRBD2 (5 bases). Germline V gene sequence: CDR1 DFQATT, CDR2 SNEGSKA (reference sequence). With 5 bases removed from V and 9 bases from J, the gap between germline ends came to 8 bases. The CDR3 is 10 amino acids. CDR3 protein: CSASLVEQFF. As DNA, the CDR3 is TGCAGTGCTTCACTAGTTGAGCAGTTCTTC.

V is TRBV14 and J is TRBJ1-4, with D possibly matching TRBD1 (5 bases). Germline CDR1 SGHDN, CDR2 FVKESK. The CDR3 covers 12 residues. V lost 5 bases and J lost 10, with 11 bases in between. CDR3 loop: CASSWTTGKLFF. The CDR3 coding sequence is TGTGCCAGCAGCTGGACAACAGGAAAACTGTTTTTT.

V and J are TRBV6-2 or TRBV6-3 and TRBJ2-1; D gene ambiguous. CDR1 and CDR2 (germline): MNHEY, SVGEGT. The V end lost 0 bases, the J end lost 5 bases, and 11 bases lay between the germline ends. This CDR3 is 15 amino acids long. This chain's CDR3 is CASSYSRNLHNEQFF. The CDR3 DNA sequence: TGTGCCAGCAGTTACTCCAGGAACCTTCACAATGAGCAGTTCTTC.

This clonotype was seen only a few times. The chain has TRBV5-8 and TRBJ2-1; D is possibly TRBD2 (6 bases). Germline CDR1 is SGHTS and CDR2 is YDEGEE. This CDR3 is 12 amino acids long. Trimming shortened V by 5 bases and J by 8 bases, and 11 bases separated the two germline ends. Here the CDR3 reads CASRRDLDEQFF. For the CDR3, the DNA is TGTGCCAGCAGGCGGGATCTCGATGAGCAGTTCTTC.

In its sample, this clonotype was seen a few times. V usage is TRBV12-3 or TRBV12-4 and J usage is TRBJ1-2; 10 bases fit TRBD1. V lost 7 bases and J lost 2; bases outside the gene matches: 7. CDR3 length: 15 residues. The CDR3 region is CASTFGGQGNYGYTF. CDR3 bases: TGTGCCAGCACCTTTGGGGGACAGGGGAACTATGGCTACACCTTC.

A few counts support this clonotype. The V call is TRBV6-5, the J call TRBJ2-1; D gene ambiguous. Between the trimmed V and J ends, which lost 3 bases and 0 bases, there was a span of 6 bases. From germline, CDR1 is MNHEY and CDR2 SVGAGI. The length of the CDR3 is 14 residues. CDR3 DNA: TGTGCCAGCAGTTATTTGGCCTCCTACAATGAGCAGTTCTTC. This gives the protein CASSYLASYNEQFF.

The CDR3 DNA reads as TGTGCCAGCAGCTTAATGGGTGGAAGGACTGAAGCTTTCTTT. This encodes CASSLMGGRTEAFF. The chain couples TRBV7-3 to TRBJ1-1, with D unclear. CDR3 length: 14 residues. V lost 1 base, J lost 5 bases, and 11 bases lay in between. The germline CDR1 and CDR2 sequences are SGHTA and FQGTGA.

In this sample, this clonotype turned up a few times. V and J are TRBV14 and TRBJ2-1; 8 bases are a match to TRBD1. This CDR3 comprises 15 residues. V lost 1 base and J lost 8; bases outside the gene matches: 7. CDR1 and CDR2 from the germline V gene are SGHDN and FVKESK. In nucleotides, the CDR3 is TGTGCCAGCAGCCAAGGGACAGGGATGCTTTATGAGCAGTTCTTC. Amino acids: CASSQGTGMLYEQFF.

The chain combines TRBV7-2 with TRBJ1-5, with D possibly being TRBD1 (6 bases). There are 14 residues in the CDR3. The germline V gene has CDR1 SGHTA and CDR2 FQGNSA. V shed 5 bases and J shed 3 bases, with 11 bases lying between them. This CDR3 is CASSLTGFNQPQHF. The CDR3 DNA sequence: TGTGCCAGCAGCCTCACAGGGTTCAATCAGCCCCAGCATTTT.

V and J are TRBV3-1 and TRBJ2-3, with 12 bases aligning to TRBD2. CDR1 and CDR2 (germline): LGHDT, YNNKEL (reference sequence). With V trimmed by 2 bases and J by 6 bases, 12 bases remained unmatched. CDR3 size: 18 residues. The CDR3 protein is CASSQKGRTSGMVDTQYF. Here the CDR3 DNA reads TGTGCCAGCAGCCAAAAGGGCAGGACTAGCGGGATGGTGGATACGCAGTATTTT.

The J gene is TRBJ2-3, the V gene TRBV24-1; the D call may be TRBD1 or TRBD2 (5 bases each). The germline V gene has CDR1 KGHDR and CDR2 SFDVKD. The germline V and J ends were trimmed by 10 bases and 0 bases, with 19 bases remaining between them. The CDR3 sequence is 16 residues long. This chain's CDR3 is CATPISPGRSTDTQYF. The CDR3 coding sequence is TGTGCCACGCCCATATCCCCGGGACGCAGCACAGATACGCAGTATTTT.

The chain joins TRBV20-1 to TRBJ2-5; a possible D gene is TRBD1 (7 bases). Germline values: CDR1 DFQATT, CDR2 SNEGSKA (reference sequence). This CDR3 is built from 17 residues. The V and J ends lost 0 bases and 4 bases respectively, with 21 bases between them. CDR3 bases: TGCAGTGCTAGAGATTCTTGGCGGGGACAGCGCGCAGAGACCCAGTACTTC. Residues: CSARDSWRGQRAETQYF.

The J gene is TRBJ2-2, the V gene TRBV19; D unclear. CDR1 LNHDA and CDR2 SQIVND come from the germline V gene (reference sequence). V was pared by 3 bases and J by 4 bases, with 6 bases between. This CDR3 region has 13 residues. In DNA form, the CDR3 reads TGTGCCAGTAGTATCCCGCTCACCGGGGAGCTGTTTTTT. This gives the protein CASSIPLTGELFF.

This clonotype was seen repeatedly, ten times or more. The V gene is TRBV3-1, the J gene TRBJ2-7; D is possibly TRBD1 (6 bases). CDR1 and CDR2 (germline): LGHDT, YNNKEL (reference sequence). The CDR3 is made up of 11 amino acids. Trimming took off 5 bases at V and 5 bases at J, with 7 bases between the two ends. CDR3 in amino acids: CASSNRDEQYF. DNA for the CDR3: TGTGCCAGCAGCAACAGGGACGAGCAGTACTTC.

V gene TRBV11-2 combines with J gene TRBJ2-6, with a possible D match to TRBD2 (6 bases). Germline CDR1 SGHAT, CDR2 FQNNGV. V gave up 1 base and J gave up 0 bases, with 13 bases separating them. There are 18 residues in the CDR3. CDR3 in DNA: TGTGCCAGCAGCTTAGTGTTAGCGGCACTCTCTGGGGCCAACGTCCTGACTTTC. Translated: CASSLVLAALSGANVLTF.

The chain combines TRBV20-1 with TRBJ2-1; no reliable D call. This CDR3 contains 11 residues. Germline loops: CDR1 DFQATT, CDR2 SNEGSKA (reference sequence). V was shortened by 6 bases and J by 5 bases, with 8 bases between the two germline ends. This CDR3 reads CSAELDNEQFF. The CDR3 bases are TGCAGTGCCGAACTTGACAATGAGCAGTTCTTC.

The chain uses TRBV18 and TRBJ2-1; D gene ambiguous. Trimming stripped 0 bases from V and 4 bases from J, with 13 bases between. Germline V gene sequence: CDR1 KGHSH, CDR2 LQKENI. The CDR3 contains 16 residues. CDR3 in amino acids: CASSPPNHYYYNEQFF. CDR3 nucleotides: TGTGCCAGCTCACCACCAAACCACTACTATTACAATGAGCAGTTCTTC.

This clonotype has ten or more counts. The chain is built from TRBV3-1 and TRBJ2-1; D uncertain. The V and J ends lost 3 bases and 7 bases respectively, with 4 bases between them. CDR1 is LGHDT, CDR2 YNNKEL, per germline (reference sequence). The CDR3 contains 11 residues. The CDR3 sequence: CASSQRNEQFF. As DNA, the CDR3 is TGTGCCAGCAGCCAGAGAAATGAGCAGTTCTTC.

Worth noting for this clonotype: Relative to the germline gene, one junction end is altered; a read error may explain this. The chain carries TRBV20-1 and TRBJ2-3, with TRBD2 matching 7 bases. In germline, CDR1 is DFQATT, CDR2 SNEGSKA (reference sequence). The CDR3 is 15 amino acids. The CDR3 DNA reads TGCTGTGCTAGAGATGGGGGGGAAGACACAGATACGCAGTATTTT. As protein: CCARDGGEDTDTQYF.

This clonotype was observed a few times. The rearrangement links TRBV15 to TRBJ2-2, with D tentatively TRBD1 (7 bases). V was trimmed by 0 bases and J by 6 bases, leaving 14 bases between them. The V gene's germline CDR1 is LNHNV and CDR2 YYDKDF (reference sequence). The CDR3 length is 16 residues. The CDR3, as DNA: TGTGCCACCAGCAGAGATCAGGGGGGTCGGGCCGGGGAGCTGTTTTTT. The encoded protein is CATSRDQGGRAGELFF.

The sample holds a few counts of this clonotype. The chain carries TRBV7-9 and TRBJ1-1; a weak D match, TRBD1 (5 bases). CDR1 SEHNR and CDR2 FQNEAQ come from the germline V gene (reference sequence). Trimming pared 5 bases from V and 3 bases from J, leaving 13 bases between. This CDR3 comprises 14 residues. The CDR3 is CASSPLTEYTEAFF. The CDR3 DNA is TGTGCCAGCAGCCCCCTGACAGAATACACTGAAGCTTTCTTT.

This clonotype was seen a few times. The V gene is TRBV10-3, the J gene TRBJ1-5; 8 nucleotides line up with TRBD1. There are 12 residues in the CDR3. V shed 6 bases, J shed 5 bases, and the junction held 0 bases outside the gene matches. CDR1 is ENHRY and CDR2 is SYGVKD in the germline V gene. CDR3 in amino acids: CAIRDRDQPQHF. DNA for the CDR3: TGTGCCATCAGGGACAGGGATCAGCCCCAGCATTTT.

The chain links TRBV15 to TRBJ2-5; weak D call: TRBD2 (5 bases). Per germline, CDR1 LNHNV and CDR2 YYDKDF (reference sequence). The germline V and J ends were trimmed by 7 bases and 5 bases, with 14 bases remaining between them. The CDR3 sequence is 13 residues long. In nucleotides, the CDR3 is TGTGCCACCACAGGCCGGTCGGGGGAGACCCAGTACTTC. This encodes CATTGRSGETQYF.

This clonotype was observed a few times. V is TRBV7-9 and J is TRBJ2-1; D remains unclear. The germline CDR1 and CDR2 sequences are SEHNR and FQNEAQ (reference sequence). The V gene lost 5 bases and the J gene lost 4 bases, with 12 bases spanning the gap. The CDR3 totals 14 residues. CDR3 coding DNA: TGTGCCAGCAGCCTACAGACCGATTACAATGAGCAGTTCTTC. Its translation: CASSLQTDYNEQFF.

The table lists this clonotype with a few counts. J is TRBJ1-1 and V is TRBV5-1; D perhaps matches TRBD1 (5 bases). The CDR3 has 13 amino acids. Germline V CDR1 and CDR2: SGHRS, YFSETQ. V was pared by 7 bases and J by 4 bases, with 14 bases between. CDR3 DNA: TGCGCCAGCGGGAATCCGGGACTCACTGAAGCTTTCTTT. The encoded protein is CASGNPGLTEAFF.

This clonotype was counted between two and nine times. The V call is TRBV30, the J call TRBJ2-4; unclear D gene. V was clipped by 1 base and J by 0 bases, with 7 bases between them. The CDR3 runs to 14 residues. Germline V CDR1 and CDR2: GTSNPN, SVGIG (reference sequence). The CDR3 sequence is CAWSGTLAKNIQYF. As DNA, the CDR3 is TGTGCCTGGAGTGGGACGTTAGCCAAAAACATTCAGTACTTC.